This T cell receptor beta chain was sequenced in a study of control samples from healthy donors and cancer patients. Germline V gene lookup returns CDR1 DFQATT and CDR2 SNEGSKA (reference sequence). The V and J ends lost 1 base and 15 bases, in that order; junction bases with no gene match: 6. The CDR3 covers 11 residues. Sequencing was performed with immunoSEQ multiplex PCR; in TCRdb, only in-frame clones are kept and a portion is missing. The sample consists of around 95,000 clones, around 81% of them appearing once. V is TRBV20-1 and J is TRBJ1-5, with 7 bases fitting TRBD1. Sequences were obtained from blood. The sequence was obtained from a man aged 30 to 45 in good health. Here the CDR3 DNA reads TGCAGTGCTAGAGTAGGGGACAGCCCGCATTTT. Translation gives CSARVGDSPHF.